This T cell receptor beta chain was captured by sequencing in a study of regulatory T cells in long-lasting Graves disease (dated by TCRdb to the early 2020s). Regarding the research as a whole: Patients with newly diagnosed Graves' disease had been on antithyroid drugs for under 3 months. Persistent Graves' disease patients were compared with newly diagnosed Graves' disease patients by peripheral blood TCR sequencing and RNA sequencing. The study took place in China and was registered as a clinical trial. TCR sequencing covered 13 persistent and around 20 newly diagnosed Graves' disease patients, some 33 samples in total.

Beyond this particular receptor, the publication reports: The authors acknowledged the small sample size as a limitation that may reduce accuracy. Compared with newly diagnosed patients, persistent Graves' disease patients had lower TCR Shannon entropy and fewer highly expanded clones, which suggests clonal expansion. Patients with persistent disease shared more public clonotypes (around 2,700) than newly diagnosed patients did (roughly 970). Because the primary lesion, thyroid tissue, could not be accessed, the study looked at peripheral blood alone. Sequencing and analysis were limited to the TCR beta chain.

This clonotype was seen repeatedly, ten times or more. No antigen is known for it. The input lacks base qualities; no much larger clone sits a single base away. According to the study, the label for this sample's time point signals: newly diagnosed GD, antithyroid drugs for less than 3 months. RNA was extracted from PBMCs in TRIzol for both TCR sequencing and RNA sequencing. The diagnosis of Graves' disease followed American Thyroid Association guidelines. Recruitment of patients was carried out at an endocrinology department in Xi'an, China. Each patient gave 9 to 10 milliliters of peripheral blood, collected in an EDTA anticoagulant tube. Ficoll Paque Plus density gradient separation was used to isolate PBMCs, and no additional T cell sorting was done. An Agilent 2100 Bioanalyzer and agarose gel were used to check RNA quality, while a NanoDrop 2000 measured RNA concentration. Libraries were made using multiplex PCR. For sequencing, an Illumina HiSeq 4000 was employed. iRepertoire HTBI primers and Arm-PCR amplification of CDR3 regions were used to construct TCR beta libraries. Before sequencing, the PCR products went through gel purification. In the authors' own workflow: A total of some 60 TRBV and more than twelve TRBJ segments were identified across samples and were used for gene usage analysis of CDR3 amino acid clonotypes. Filtered high-quality paired reads were merged into contigs using COPE and FqMerger. BLAST was used to align contigs to IMGT TRBV, TRBD and TRBJ reference genes, with CDR3 defined following IMGT. Any clonotype with a frequency above 0.1% was classified as a highly expanded clone. Repertoire diversity was measured by Shannon entropy, and V-J evenness by the Gini coefficient. A clonotype found in more than one individual was treated as public. TCRdb trimmed the raw reads at Q25, called clones with MiXCR and kept productive beta chains. Every CDR3 protein is listed once, alongside the most common genes and DNA of its rows. TCRdb's processing, not the authors', yielded these V and J calls. Counted in this sample were a few hundred thousand distinct CDR3 sequences; around 15% of them appeared once. Roughly a sixth of the sample comes from the top ten.

These data also formed part of another study, on T cells in Graves' hyperthyroidism and ophthalmopathy. The second investigation adds: A patient counted as having stable Graves' hyperthyroidism if no progression to ophthalmopathy occurred over 18 months of follow-up. Hyperthyroidism patients were aged 18 to 65 years and newly diagnosed, with disease duration of less than 2 months. Exclusion was applied to patients with uncontrolled infections, other autoimmune diseases, pregnancy or lactation. Diagnoses were based on clinical symptoms, serum thyroxine and TRAb, thyroid ultrasound and orbital computed tomography. The first round of RT-PCR for the TCR CDR3 was performed with the HTBI primer set and the Qiagen OneStep RT-PCR kit. Most expanded thyroid clonotypes (frequency above 0.001) were also found in blood, which suggests that blood repertoires may mirror thyroid immune responses. In cross-validation, a model built on a 13 V-J signature told ophthalmopathy apart from stable hyperthyroidism with approximately 90% sensitivity and about 81% specificity, and in testing the same model reached 80%/75%. In validation, progression to ophthalmopathy was predicted by the model with nearly 71% sensitivity and 72% to 85% specificity, a median of about 6.4 months before onset. TCR V-J signatures able to tell the groups apart were searched for in a discovery cohort of 90 to 100 patients, of whom around 43 had Graves' ophthalmopathy and some 60 had stable Graves' hyperthyroidism. Whether ophthalmopathy could be predicted prospectively was tested in an independent validation cohort made up of under 20 hyperthyroidism patients plus 17 patients who later progressed to ophthalmopathy. For training and testing, the roughly 97 patients in the discovery cohort were randomly divided in a 7:3 ratio. In about 6 Graves' hyperthyroidism patients, the study also compared T-cell repertoires from thyroid tissue with T-cell repertoires from blood. Once sampling was done, hyperthyroidism patients were given methimazole at a starting dose of 30 mg daily, whereas ophthalmopathy patients were given high-dose intravenous methylprednisolone. The libraries were constructed in a second round of multiplex PCR and then size-selected and purified. Sequencing of the libraries was done on an Illumina HiSeq2000 using paired-end 100 bp reads. SOAPnuke was used to process the raw data, with reads discarded if the reads contained adapters or uncalled bases, had a mean Phred below 15, or lacked an exact constant-primer or identifier match. High-quality paired reads were merged using COPE v1.2.5, and each unique nucleotide sequence was defined as a clonotype. MiTCR v1.1 was used to align clonotypes to the IMGT TRBV, TRBD and TRBJ reference segments. Only V-J combinations with frequency above 0.0001, covering 99% to 99.2% of repertoires, were analysed. A TCS score was defined as the ratio of F50 (clonal expansion) to E x V (chaos), with BLOSUM62-based TCRdist applied between CDR3 peptides within each V-J. Welch's t-statistics and random forest reduced 450 to 600 V-J features to 10 to 15, which were used in a naive Bayes classifier (R e1071). No statistical method was used to fix the sample size in advance, and group allocation was not hidden from the investigators. The paper reports TCR Vbeta CDR3 sequencing of approximately 130 peripheral blood samples: over 40 ophthalmopathy, approximately 74 hyperthyroidism and approximately 17 progressor patients.

The sequencing used peripheral blood mononuclear cells (PBMCs), collected at new diagnosis, from a patient treated with antithyroid drugs. The TCR comes from a woman aged 50 to 65 with Graves disease. Donor details come from another sample of the same person, matched by shared clones.

The sequence in DNA is TGTGCCAGCAGCCCTAGCGGGAGATCCCAGGGGGGGGAGCTGTTTTTT. Translated, it reads CASSPSGRSQGGELFF. The chain is encoded by TRBV7-3 joined to TRBJ2-2, and 10 junction bases match TRBD2. In the germline V gene, CDR1 corresponds to SGHTA and CDR2 to FQGTGA. Reading from cysteine to phenylalanine, the CDR3 counts 16 amino acids. Just CDR3 DNA is preserved here, 48 bases in frame from base 1. After removal of 5 bases from V and 8 bases from J, the junction retains 11 bases not matched to a gene.